The clone carrying this T cell receptor beta chain was picked up many times. The antigen is unknown. The data derive from a study of CD8 T cells in ankylosing spondylitis. Whole-study findings and limits: For ankylosing spondylitis blood, a TCR beta motif of roughly 8 highly homologous variants appeared characteristic. As for the disease-linked clones, they showed a CD8+ phenotype and occurred at relatively low frequencies in peripheral blood. Significant enrichment of disease-linked clones was reportedly seen in matched ankylosing spondylitis synovial fluid.

This CDR3 spans 17 amino acids. Per the germline V gene, CDR1 is SGHRS and CDR2 is YFSETQ. After removal of 4 bases from V and 3 bases from J, the junction contained 12 bases not matched to a gene. TCRdb reanalysed the 5' RACE reads using MiXCR and keeps one entry per CDR3 protein. The data hold about 330,000 distinct CDR3 sequences, with 8% observed a single time. This clonotype was obtained from a male donor with ankylosing spondylitis. The sequencing input was blood, either unsorted or a sorted T cell fraction (not recorded which). V and J are TRBV5-1 and TRBJ2-1; 8 bases align to TRBD2. CDR3 region: CASSPVGGGLGYNEQFF. The CDR3 region has the DNA TGCGCCAGCAGCCCCGTCGGGGGGGGACTAGGCTACAATGAGCAGTTCTTC.